A selection of T cell receptor beta chains follows, all from one sample in a study of regulatory T cells in long-lasting Graves disease. TCRdb reprocessed the multiplex PCR reads via MiXCR and lists one record per CDR3 protein. Counted here are some 490,000 distinct CDR3 sequences, more than 10% occurring once; the ten biggest clones make up approximately 9%. The sample was also reused in another study, on T cells in Graves' hyperthyroidism and ophthalmopathy.

Material: peripheral blood mononuclear cells (PBMCs), obtained at new diagnosis, from a patient treated with antithyroid drugs. These TCRs come from a woman aged 25 to 45 with Graves disease. The conserved cysteine and the conserved F or W are not part of the CDR3 here. The order of the fields is CDR3 protein, D gene, V gene. The D gene is left open where the match is weak.

ASSLAAGAGLNYGYT NA TRBV7-9
ASSSQGAAEAF TRBD1 TRBV11-3
ASSFKKSEKLF NA TRBV16
ASISQGRRYPEAF NA TRBV19
ASSRTVGANVLT NA TRBV7-2
ASSMTGWGEETQY TRBD1 TRBV19
SARDLAVGNNEQF NA TRBV20-1
ASSRDWILTDTQY NA TRBV4-3
ASSQDRGGRGHYGYT TRBD1 TRBV3-1
ASSLPGLAGGYGGELF TRBD2 TRBV11-2
SAPPVGLGKDIQY NA TRBV20-1
ASSLHRGTEAF TRBD1 TRBV11-1
ASRTVAHGYT NA TRBV6-1
ASSDFLIGASGNTGELF TRBD2 TRBV10-1
ASSPQGGSSYNEQF TRBD2 TRBV9
ASSRVSGLPGEAF NA TRBV7-9
ASRQGGSGRAGETQY NA TRBV7-2
SARGGVSYEQY TRBD2 TRBV20-1
ASSPRVKEQF NA TRBV6-1
ASRDRGQNTEAF TRBD1 TRBV2
ASSFRRMDQNIQY NA TRBV12-3/TRBV12-4
ASSRDTSNQPQH NA TRBV18
ASSPSPTYNEQF NA TRBV4-1
ASSRQDNEQY NA TRBV18
ASSLSALNTEAF NA TRBV12-3/TRBV12-4
ASSPDLFSGNTIY NA TRBV5-1
ASSLGRASGNTIY NA TRBV27
ASSQAPTSTDTQY NA TRBV3-1
ASSHQTGGGTGELF TRBD2 TRBV14
ASSPNLRGQMSSYNSPLH NA TRBV7-2
ASSLLLTGTTYEQY NA TRBV28
ATSDLHSANTGELF NA TRBV24-1
ASSIVLQGWADTQY NA TRBV19
ASSPGGRQETQY TRBD2 TRBV7-2
ASSHGFGYNEQF NA TRBV4-3
ASTGASGRLYEQY TRBD2 TRBV12-3/TRBV12-4
ASSQDPSLANYGYT NA TRBV3-1
ATSDAGHYEQY NA TRBV12-3/TRBV12-4
ASSFGGAVGEKLF NA TRBV7-9
ASSQATGPPGELF NA TRBV4-3
AIRTGSGTEAF TRBD1 TRBV10-3
ASSSTGGNTEAF TRBD1 TRBV12-3/TRBV12-4